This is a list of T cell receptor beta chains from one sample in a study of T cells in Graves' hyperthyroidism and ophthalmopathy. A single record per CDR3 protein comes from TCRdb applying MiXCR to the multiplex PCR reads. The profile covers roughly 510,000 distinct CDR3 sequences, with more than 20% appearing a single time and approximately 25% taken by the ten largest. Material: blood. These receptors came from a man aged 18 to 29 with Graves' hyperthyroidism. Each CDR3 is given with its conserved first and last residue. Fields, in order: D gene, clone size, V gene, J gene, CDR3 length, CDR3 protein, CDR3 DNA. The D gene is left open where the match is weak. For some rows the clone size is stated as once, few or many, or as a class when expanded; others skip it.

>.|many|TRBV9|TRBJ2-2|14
CASSVGTSAGELFF
TGTGCCAGCAGCGTAGGGACGTCCGCCGGGGAGCTGTTTTTT
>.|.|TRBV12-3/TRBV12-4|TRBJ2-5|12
CASSPEGPTQYF
TGTGCCAGCAGTCCCGAGGGACCCACCCAGTACTTC
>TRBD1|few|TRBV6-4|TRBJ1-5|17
CASRATGTGVSNQPQHF
TGTGCCAGCAGAGCCACCGGGACAGGGGTAAGCAATCAGCCCCAGCATTTT
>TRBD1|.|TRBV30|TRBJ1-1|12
CAWGTVPAEAFF
TGTGCCTGGGGGACAGTGCCTGCTGAAGCTTTCTTT
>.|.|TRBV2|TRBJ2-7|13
CASSEAFPYEQYF
TGTGCCAGCAGTGAAGCGTTCCCCTACGAGCAGTACTTC
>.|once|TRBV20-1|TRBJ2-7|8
CSAMAGNF
TGCAGTGCCATGGCGGGCAACTTC
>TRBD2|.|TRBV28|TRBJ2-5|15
CASSPAEGGPETQYF
TGTGCCAGCAGTCCGGCGGAGGGAGGGCCAGAGACCCAGTACTTC
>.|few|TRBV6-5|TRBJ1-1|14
CASSYSLRGREAFF
TGTGCCAGCAGTTACTCGCTAAGAGGCCGTGAAGCTTTCTTT
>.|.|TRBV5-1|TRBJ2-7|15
CASSLWAGSSYEQYF
TGCGCCAGCAGCTTGTGGGCAGGGAGCTCCTACGAGCAGTACTTC
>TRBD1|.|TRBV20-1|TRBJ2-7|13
CSASGQAYYEQYF
TGCAGTGCTAGCGGACAGGCCTACTACGAGCAGTACTTC
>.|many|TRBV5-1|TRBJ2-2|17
CASSLSGHYANTGELFF
TGCGCCAGCAGCTTATCCGGCCACTACGCGAACACCGGGGAGCTGTTTTTT
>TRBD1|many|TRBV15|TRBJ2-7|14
CATSRGDRPYEQYF
TGTGCCACCAGCAGAGGGGACAGACCCTACGAGCAGTACTTC
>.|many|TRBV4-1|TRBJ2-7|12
CASSHDNHEQYF
TGCGCCAGCAGCCACGACAACCACGAGCAGTACTTC
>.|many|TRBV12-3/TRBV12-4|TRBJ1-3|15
CASSLEGYSGNTIYF
TGTGCCAGCAGTTTAGAGGGCTACTCTGGAAACACCATATATTTT
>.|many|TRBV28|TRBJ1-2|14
CASSLYRDSYGYTF
TGTGCCAGCAGTTTATACCGGGACTCCTATGGCTACACCTTC
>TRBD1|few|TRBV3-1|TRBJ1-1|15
CASSQRQGLSTEAFF
TGTGCCAGCAGCCAACGACAGGGATTAAGCACTGAAGCTTTCTTT
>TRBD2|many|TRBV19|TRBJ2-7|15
CASSPHSGGAYEQYF
TGTGCCAGTAGTCCGCATAGCGGGGGGGCCTACGAGCAGTACTTC
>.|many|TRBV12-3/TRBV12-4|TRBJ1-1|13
CASRTTGNTEAFF
TGTGCCAGCAGAACCACAGGGAACACTGAAGCTTTCTTT
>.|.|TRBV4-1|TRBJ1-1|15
CASSQFPSGSTEAFF
TGCGCCAGCAGCCAATTTCCTTCGGGGTCCACTGAAGCTTTCTTT
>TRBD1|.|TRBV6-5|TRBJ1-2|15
CASSYVQGAGYGYTF
TGTGCCAGCAGTTACGTACAGGGGGCTGGGTATGGCTACACCTTC
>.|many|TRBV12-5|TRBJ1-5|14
CASGMLGNNQPQHF
TGTGCTAGTGGAATGCTAGGGAACAATCAGCCCCAGCATTTT
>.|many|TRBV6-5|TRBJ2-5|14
CASSYSSGRETQYF
TGTGCCAGCAGTTACTCTTCAGGGCGAGAGACCCAGTACTTC
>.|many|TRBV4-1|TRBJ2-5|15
CASSQELFRQETQYF
TGCGCCAGCAGCCAAGAGTTGTTCAGGCAAGAGACCCAGTACTTC
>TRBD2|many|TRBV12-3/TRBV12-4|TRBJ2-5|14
CASSFGGTSETQYF
TGTGCCAGCAGTTTCGGGGGGACCTCAGAGACCCAGTACTTC
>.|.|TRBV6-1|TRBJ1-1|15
CASIDRGAWDTEAFF
TGTGCCAGCATTGACCGTGGTGCCTGGGACACTGAAGCTTTCTTT
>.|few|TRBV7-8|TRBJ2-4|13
CASSLGRKNIQYF
TGTGCCAGCAGCTTAGGTCGTAAAAACATTCAGTACTTC
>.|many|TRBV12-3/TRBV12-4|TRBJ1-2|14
CASSSLAANYGYTF
TGTGCCAGCAGTTCCCTCGCCGCTAACTATGGCTACACCTTC
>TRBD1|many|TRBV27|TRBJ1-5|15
CASSSRTGRNQPQHF
TGTGCCAGCAGCTCCCGGACAGGGCGAAATCAGCCCCAGCATTTT
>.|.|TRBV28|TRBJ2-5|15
CASRGLGLKKETQYF
TGTGCCAGCAGGGGCTTAGGACTAAAAAAAGAGACCCAGTACTTC
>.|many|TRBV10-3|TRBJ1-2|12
CAISESGSANTF
TGTGCCATCAGTGAGTCGGGGTCTGCGAACACCTTC
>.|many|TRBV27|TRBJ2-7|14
CASSLYGDSYEQYF
TGTGCCAGCAGTCTATACGGCGACAGCTACGAGCAGTACTTC
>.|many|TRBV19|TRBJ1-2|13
CASSAPFSGGYTF
TGTGCCAGTAGTGCCCCATTCTCGGGTGGCTACACCTTC
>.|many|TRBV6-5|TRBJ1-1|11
CASRLPTEAFF
TGTGCCAGCAGACTTCCTACTGAAGCTTTCTTT
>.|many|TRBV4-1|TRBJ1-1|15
CASSQDGARGTEAFF
TGCGCCAGCAGCCAAGATGGCGCACGAGGCACTGAAGCTTTCTTT
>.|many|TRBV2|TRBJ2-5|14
CASTPRDPQETQYF
TGTGCCAGCACCCCTAGGGACCCCCAAGAGACCCAGTACTTC
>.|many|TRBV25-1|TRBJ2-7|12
CASSPRVDEQYF
TGTGCCAGCAGCCCCCGAGTTGACGAGCAGTACTTC
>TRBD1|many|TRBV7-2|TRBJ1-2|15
CASSLGRGTGFGYTF
TGTGCCAGCAGCTTAGGCCGAGGGACAGGGTTCGGCTACACCTTC